Each of the 27 T cell receptor beta chains below was sequenced from the same sample in a study of blood T cell repertoires in COVID-19. TCRdb keeps only in-frame clones here, not all; method: immunoSEQ multiplex PCR. The sample carries some 83,000 clones, around 80% recorded once. The sample was peripheral blood. Receptors originate from a man aged 55 to 69 with active or convalescent COVID-19.

J is TRBJ2-5 and V is TRBV30; no clear D gene. The germline V and J ends were trimmed by 1 base and 0 bases, with 6 bases remaining between them. Germline CDR1 reads GTSNPN; CDR2 reads SVGIG (reference sequence). The CDR3 totals 13 residues. This CDR3 reads CAWSGDYQETQYF. CDR3 nucleotide sequence: TGTGCCTGGAGTGGTGACTACCAAGAGACCCAGTACTTC.

J is TRBJ1-1 and V is TRBV28; tentatively, D is TRBD1 (6 bases). The CDR3 contains 15 residues. Trimming stripped 7 bases from V and 1 base from J, with 16 bases between. CDR1 and CDR2 (germline): MDHEN, SYDVKM. As DNA, the CDR3 is TGTGCCAGCACCCCTGCTGGGGGCGGGAACACTGAAGCTTTCTTT. It codes for CASTPAGGGNTEAFF.

This rearrangement joins TRBV18 to TRBJ1-1, with 7 positions matching TRBD1. CDR1 is KGHSH and CDR2 is LQKENI in the germline V gene. The CDR3 length is 14 residues. With 4 bases clipped from V and 8 bases from J, the junction kept 10 bases outside the gene matches. CDR3: CASSRQGSPREAFF. In DNA, the CDR3 is TGTGCCAGCTCACGACAGGGTTCCCCCCGGGAAGCTTTCTTT.

The rearrangement links TRBV3-1 (or the pseudogene TRBV3-2) to TRBJ2-7; 8 nucleotides agree with TRBD2. Germline V gene data show CDR1 as LGHDT and CDR2 as YNNKEL (reference sequence). V dropped 4 bases and J dropped 4; count of bases not matched to a gene: 9. The CDR3 extends over 15 amino acids. The CDR3: CASSLGGGGLYEQYF. The DNA of the CDR3 is TGTGCCAGCAGCCTTGGGGGCGGGGGGTTATACGAGCAGTACTTC.

This clone was seen just once. The chain is built from TRBV29-1 and TRBJ1-5, with 9 bases that match TRBD1. The V gene end was trimmed by 6 bases and the J gene end by 5 bases; junction bases not matched to a gene: 5. This CDR3 contains 13 residues. Germline CDR1 is SQVTM and CDR2 is ANQGSEA. CDR3 coding DNA: TGCAGCGTGATGGGACAGGGAGATCAGCCCCAGCATTTT. It specifies CSVMGQGDQPQHF.

The chain combines TRBV27 with TRBJ1-6, with a tentative D call TRBD1 (5 bases). From germline, CDR1 is MNHEY and CDR2 SMNVEV (reference sequence). Trimming took off 5 bases at V and 4 bases at J, with 12 bases between the two ends. The length of the CDR3 is 15 residues. This CDR3 is CASSPNDSYNSPLHF. The CDR3 bases are TGTGCCAGCAGTCCCAACGACAGTTATAATTCACCCCTCCACTTT.

This rearrangement joins TRBV27 to TRBJ2-1; 8 nucleotides match TRBD2. The CDR3 runs to 15 residues. V lost 2 bases, J lost 7 bases, and 7 bases stayed unmatched. The germline V gene has CDR1 MNHEY and CDR2 SMNVEV (reference sequence). The CDR3 DNA reads TGTGCCAGCAGTTTAGGTCTAGCGGGCTGGAATGAGCAGTTCTTC. Protein sequence: CASSLGLAGWNEQFF.

This clone is a singleton in its sample. The J gene is TRBJ2-7, the V gene TRBV7-2, with a weak D call TRBD2 (6 bases). This CDR3 has 15 amino acids. From germline, CDR1 is SGHTA and CDR2 FQGNSA. V was clipped by 4 bases and J by 2 bases, with 15 bases between them. CDR3 bases: TGTGCCAGCAGCTCTGCCCCCGGGGGTCCCTACGAGCAGTACTTC. It yields the protein CASSSAPGGPYEQYF.

The CDR3 here is CASSLSGGASDTQYF. Here the CDR3 DNA reads TGCGCCAGCAGCTTAAGCGGGGGGGCGTCAGATACGCAGTATTTT. The chain uses TRBV5-1 and TRBJ2-3, with 10 bases fitting TRBD2. CDR3 length: 15 amino acids. Trimming took 2 bases from V and 4 from J; bases not matched to a gene: 4. CDR1 is SGHRS and CDR2 is YFSETQ in the germline V gene.

The chain combines TRBV6-6 with TRBJ2-7; 10 bases fit TRBD1. CDR1 and CDR2 from the germline V gene are MNHNY and SVGAGI (reference sequence). CDR3 length: 16 amino acids. V was clipped by 6 bases and J by 4 bases; unmatched bases: 12. This CDR3 reads CASSSGTGATSYEQYF. The CDR3 DNA reads as TGTGCCAGCAGCTCCGGGACAGGGGCTACATCATACGAGCAGTACTTC.

J is TRBJ1-4 and V is TRBV2, with D unresolved. CDR3 length: 13 residues. Per germline, CDR1 SNHLY and CDR2 FYNNEI. Trimming shortened V by 6 bases and J by 5 bases, and 10 bases separated the two germline ends. The DNA for the CDR3 is TGTGCCAGCAGAAGGAGCGAGAATGAAAAACTGTTTTTT. Its translation: CASRRSENEKLFF. The variable domain in full, with the rest retrieved from reference TRBV2 and TRBJ1-4, is EPEVTQTPSHQVTQMGQEVILRCVPISNHLYFYWYRQILGQKVEFLVSFYNNEISEKSEIFDDQFSVERPDGSNFTLKIRSTKLEDSAMYFCASRRSENEKLFFGSGTQLSVL.

This chain links TRBV15 with TRBJ2-6, with D possibly matching TRBD2 (5 bases). The CDR3 sequence is 16 residues long. CDR1 is LNHNV and CDR2 is YYDKDF in the germline V gene (reference sequence). Trimming took 1 base from V and 2 from J, leaving 9 bases between them. The CDR3 is CATSRVEGTGANVLTF. The CDR3, as DNA: TGTGCCACCAGCAGAGTTGAGGGAACTGGGGCCAACGTCCTGACTTTC. Full variable domain (missing parts from reference TRBV15 and TRBJ2-6): DAMVIQNPRYQVTQFGKPVTLSCSQTLNHNVMYWYQQKSSQAPKLLFHYYDKDFNNEADTPDNFQSRRPNTSFCFLDIRSPGLGDTAMYLCATSRVEGTGANVLTFGAGSRLTVL.

The table lists this clone with a few counts. The genes are TRBV9 and TRBJ2-1; tentative D call: TRBD2 (6 bases). Deletions cut 0 bases from V and 1 base from J, with 11 bases between. Per the germline V gene, CDR1 is SGDLS and CDR2 is YYNGEE. The CDR3 is 16 amino acids. The DNA for the CDR3 is TGTGCCAGCAGCGTAGGACTAGATGTTTCCTACAATGAGCAGTTCTTC. Its translation: CASSVGLDVSYNEQFF.

The rearrangement joins TRBV9 to TRBJ1-2; possibly TRBD1 for D (5 bases). The germline V gene encodes CDR1 SGDLS and CDR2 YYNGEE. V shed 0 bases and J shed 4 bases, with 13 bases lying between them. The CDR3 spans 15 residues. The CDR3 protein is CASSVGQGSVYGYTF. The CDR3 region has the DNA TGTGCCAGCAGCGTAGGGCAGGGATCCGTCTATGGCTACACCTTC.

The chain recombines TRBV7-2 with TRBJ1-5; no definite D call. The CDR3 extends over 14 amino acids. The germline V gene encodes CDR1 SGHTA and CDR2 FQGNSA. The V and J ends lost 3 bases and 8 bases respectively, with 14 bases between them. The DNA of the CDR3 is TGTGCCAGCAGCTTCAACGGGGTTAGGGAGCCCCAGCATTTT. Translation gives CASSFNGVREPQHF.

The rearrangement links TRBV19 to TRBJ1-2; 10 bases are shared with TRBD1. This CDR3 has 19 amino acids. The ends lost 5 bases at V and 4 bases at J; junction bases unmatched: 19. From germline, CDR1 is LNHDA and CDR2 SQIVND (reference sequence). The DNA for the CDR3 is TGTGCCAGTAGTCAATATATGGAGACCTGGGACAGGGGCTCCTATGGCTACACCTTC. Its protein is CASSQYMETWDRGSYGYTF.

The J gene is TRBJ1-4, the V gene TRBV6-2 or TRBV6-3, with 10 bases aligning to TRBD1. The CDR3 spans 15 residues. With V trimmed by 6 bases and J by 7 bases, 8 bases remained unmatched. Germline assignment: CDR1 MNHEY and CDR2 SVGEGT. The CDR3 here is CASSPPGQGREKLFF. CDR3 nucleotide sequence: TGTGCCAGCAGCCCCCCGGGACAGGGGCGTGAAAAACTGTTTTTT.

The chain joins TRBV5-4 to TRBJ1-3, with unresolved D. This CDR3 spans 14 amino acids. V lost 4 bases to trimming and J lost 4 bases, with 12 bases between them. The germline V gene has CDR1 SGHNT and CDR2 YYREEE (reference sequence). For the CDR3, the DNA is TGTGCCAGCAGCCCAGACCCGGGGGGAAACACCATATATTTT. Translated: CASSPDPGGNTIYF.

For the CDR3, the DNA is TGTGCCAGCAGTCTACAGGGGGACCCCCTTCTTAACTATGGCTACACCTTC. Amino acids: CASSLQGDPLLNYGYTF. The rearrangement joins TRBV6-6 to TRBJ1-2; the match to TRBD1 covers 8 bases. V lost 5 bases and J lost 1; bases outside the gene matches: 12. CDR3 length: 17 residues. Germline V gene data show CDR1 as MNHNY and CDR2 as SVGAGI (reference sequence).

The chain couples TRBV9 to TRBJ2-5; 8 bases match TRBD1. J lost 2 bases, V lost 6 bases, and 9 bases had no gene match. This CDR3 has 15 amino acids. Germline lookup yields CDR1 SGDLS and CDR2 YYNGEE. The CDR3 region has the DNA TGTGCCAGCACCCAGGGGGCAGGGCTACAAGAGACCCAGTACTTC. Translation: CASTQGAGLQETQYF.

The chain joins TRBV6-5 to TRBJ2-1; no clear D. Trimming cost V 6 bases and J 7 bases, with 7 bases left between them. Germline assignment: CDR1 MNHEY and CDR2 SVGAGI. The CDR3 sequence is 11 residues long. The CDR3 DNA reads TGTGCCAGCAGGGTTCGGAATGAGCAGTTCTTC. As protein: CASRVRNEQFF.

This chain uses TRBV13 with TRBJ1-6, with D unclear. Germline CDR1 reads PRHDT; CDR2 reads FYEKMQ (reference sequence). The CDR3 totals 16 residues. Trimming removed 0 bases at V and 4 bases at J, with 10 bases between. The CDR3 coding sequence is TGTGCCAGCAGCTTAGGTGACTCCCAGTATAATTCACCCCTCCACTTT. It translates to CASSLGDSQYNSPLHF. The variable domain in full, with the rest retrieved from reference TRBV13 and TRBJ1-6, is AAGVIQSPRHLIKEKRETATLKCYPIPRHDTVYWYQQGPGQDPQFLISFYEKMQSDKGSIPDRFSAQQFSDYHSELNMSSLELGDSALYFCASSLGDSQYNSPLHFGNGTRLTVT.

This sequence joins TRBV5-1 and TRBJ1-2; 7 bases align to TRBD1. After removal of 0 bases from V and 2 bases from J, the junction contained 4 bases not matched to a gene. The CDR3 spans 15 residues. Germline CDR1 and CDR2: SGHRS and YFSETQ. CDR3 in amino acids: CASSLVAGGNYGYTF. The CDR3 DNA reads as TGCGCCAGCAGCTTGGTGGCAGGGGGGAACTATGGCTACACCTTC.

CDR3 loop: CASSIQGANTGELFF. The CDR3 DNA is TGTGCCAGTAGTATACAGGGGGCGAACACCGGGGAGCTGTTTTTT. J is TRBJ2-2 and V is TRBV19; 7 nucleotides align to TRBD1. J gave up 0 bases and V 2 bases, and 0 bases lay outside the gene matches. Germline V lookup: CDR1 LNHDA, CDR2 SQIVND (reference sequence). This CDR3 has 15 residues.

The CDR3 protein is CSVDGTGGTDTQYF. The DNA for the CDR3 is TGCAGCGTTGATGGGACAGGGGGCACAGATACGCAGTATTTT. The V gene is TRBV29-1, the J gene TRBJ2-3; TRBD1 aligns across 10 bases. This CDR3 comprises 14 residues. The germline gives CDR1 SQVTM, CDR2 ANQGSEA. Trimming took 3 bases from V and 1 from J; bases not matched to a gene: 1.

V and J are TRBV18 and TRBJ2-7; 8 bases agree with TRBD1. Unmatched junction bases numbered 2, after V lost 3 bases and J lost 4 bases. CDR1 and CDR2 from the germline V gene are KGHSH and LQKENI. The CDR3 spans 13 residues. In nucleotides, the CDR3 is TGTGCCAGCTCACCGGGACAGGAGTACGAGCAGTACTTC. Protein sequence: CASSPGQEYEQYF.

The chain links TRBV2 to TRBJ2-7; D is perhaps TRBD1 (5 bases). Germline assignment: CDR1 SNHLY and CDR2 FYNNEI. Trimming left V 8 bases short and J 2 bases short, with 10 bases between. The CDR3 runs to 12 residues. This CDR3 is CASGASPYEQYF. The DNA for the CDR3 is TGTGCCAGCGGGGCGTCCCCCTACGAGCAGTACTTC.